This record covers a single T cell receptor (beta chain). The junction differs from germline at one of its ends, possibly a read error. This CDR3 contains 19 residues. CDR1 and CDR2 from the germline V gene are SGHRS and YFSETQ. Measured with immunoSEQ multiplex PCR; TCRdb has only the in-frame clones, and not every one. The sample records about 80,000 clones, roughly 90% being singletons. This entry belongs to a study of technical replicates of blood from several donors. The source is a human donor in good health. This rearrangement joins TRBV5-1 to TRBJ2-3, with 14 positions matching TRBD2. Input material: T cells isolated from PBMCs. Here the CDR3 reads CASRLEPGLAGELTDTQYF. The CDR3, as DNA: TGCGCCAGCCGCTTGGAACCGGGACTAGCGGGAGAGTTGACAGATACGCAGTATTTT.